The 2 T cell receptor beta chains in this list originate from one sample, sequenced in a study of blood T cell repertoires in COVID-19. Clones were sequenced by immunoSEQ multiplex PCR, and TCRdb holds only the in-frame ones, with some missing. The repertoire includes 95,000 to 150,000 clones, over 80% of them detected once, and roughly 3.5% sits in the top ten. Sample: PBMCs or T cells enriched from blood (not recorded which). These receptors all stem from a woman in her 30s who had recovered from COVID-19.

V gene TRBV28 combines with J gene TRBJ1-1; TRBD1 might be the D (6 bases). The V gene lost 5 bases and the J gene lost 3 bases, with 16 bases spanning the gap. Germline lookup yields CDR1 MDHEN and CDR2 SYDVKM. The CDR3 length is 15 residues. CDR3 region: CASSHFRGYYTEAFF. As DNA, the CDR3 is TGTGCCAGCAGTCACTTTAGGGGGTACTACACTGAAGCTTTCTTT.

This sequence joins TRBV4-3 and TRBJ1-6; D is undetermined. Germline assignment: CDR1 LGHNA and CDR2 YSLEER. The CDR3 length is 14 residues. Between the trimmed V and J ends, which lost 4 bases and 10 bases, there was a span of 14 bases. The CDR3 protein is CASSPRPAGSPLHF. DNA for the CDR3: TGCGCCAGCAGCCCTCGACCGGCGGGATCACCCCTCCACTTT.